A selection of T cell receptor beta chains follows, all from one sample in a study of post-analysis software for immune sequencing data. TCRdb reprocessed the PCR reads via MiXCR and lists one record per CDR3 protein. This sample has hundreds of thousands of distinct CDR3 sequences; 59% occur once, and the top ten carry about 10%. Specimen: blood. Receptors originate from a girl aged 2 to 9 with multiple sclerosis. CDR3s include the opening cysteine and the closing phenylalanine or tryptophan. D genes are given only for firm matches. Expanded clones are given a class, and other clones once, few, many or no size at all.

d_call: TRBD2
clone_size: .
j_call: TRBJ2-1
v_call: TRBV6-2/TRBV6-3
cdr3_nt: TGTGCCAGCAGCCGGACTAGCGGGGGGGCCTATGAGCAGTTCTTC
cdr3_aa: CASSRTSGGAYEQFF

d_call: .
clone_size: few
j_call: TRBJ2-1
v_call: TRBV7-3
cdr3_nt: TGTGCCAGCAGCTTACTACTCGGAGCTCCGATCAATGAGCAGTTCTTC
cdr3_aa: CASSLLLGAPINEQFF

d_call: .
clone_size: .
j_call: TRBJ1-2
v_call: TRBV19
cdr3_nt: TGTGCCAGTAGTATAGCAGGCAGCCTCTATGGCTACACCTTC
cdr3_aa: CASSIAGSLYGYTF

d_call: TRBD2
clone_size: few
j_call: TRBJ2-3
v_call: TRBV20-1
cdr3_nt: TGCAGTGCTCCCCGCTCTCAGCTTAGCGGGAGAGGCACAGATACGCAGTATTTT
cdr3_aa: CSAPRSQLSGRGTDTQYF

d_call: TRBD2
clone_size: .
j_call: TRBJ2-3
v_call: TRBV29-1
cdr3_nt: TGCAGCGTGGGGGGGACTGGCACAGATACGCGGTATTTT
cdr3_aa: CSVGGTGTDTRYF

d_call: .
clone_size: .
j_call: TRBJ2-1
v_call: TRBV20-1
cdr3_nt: TGCAGTGCTAGAGATGCCGGGACCCCTCTCAATGGGCAGTTCTTC
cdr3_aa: CSARDAGTPLNGQFF

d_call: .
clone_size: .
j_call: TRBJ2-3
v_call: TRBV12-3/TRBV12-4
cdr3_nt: TGTGCCAGCATTTGCCCCCCCACTGGGAACCAAAGCACAGATACGCAGTATTTT
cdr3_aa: CASICPPTGNQSTDTQYF

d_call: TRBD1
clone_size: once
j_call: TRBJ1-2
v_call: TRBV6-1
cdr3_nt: TGTGCCAGCAGCCAACGGGGGGACAGACAAAACTATGGCTACACCTTC
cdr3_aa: CASSQRGDRQNYGYTF

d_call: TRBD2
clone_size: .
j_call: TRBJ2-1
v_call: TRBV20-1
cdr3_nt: TGCAGTGCCCAAGCTAGCGGGGGGTACAATGAGCAGTTCTTC
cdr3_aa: CSAQASGGYNEQFF

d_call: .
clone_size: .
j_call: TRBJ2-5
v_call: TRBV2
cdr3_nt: TGTGCCAGCAGTTCCACTAGCCCAGAGACCCAGTACTTC
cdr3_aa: CASSSTSPETQYF

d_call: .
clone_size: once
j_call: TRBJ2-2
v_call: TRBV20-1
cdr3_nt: TGCAGTGCTAGGGCACGTTACGGGGAGCTGTTTTTT
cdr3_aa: CSARARYGELFF

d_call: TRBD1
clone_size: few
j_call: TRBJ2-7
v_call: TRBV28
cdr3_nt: TGTGCCAGCAGTTTTACCGGGACAGGGATCCACGAGCAGTACTTC
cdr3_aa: CASSFTGTGIHEQYF

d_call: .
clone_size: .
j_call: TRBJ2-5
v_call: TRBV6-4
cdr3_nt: TGTGCCAGCAAAGGCACAGAACAAGAGACCCAGTACTTC
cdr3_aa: CASKGTEQETQYF

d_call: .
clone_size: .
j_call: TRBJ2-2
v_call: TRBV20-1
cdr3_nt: TGCAGTGCTAGAGGCTGGAACACCGGGGAGCTGTTTTTT
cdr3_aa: CSARGWNTGELFF

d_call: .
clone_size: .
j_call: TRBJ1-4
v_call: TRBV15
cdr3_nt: TGTGCCACCAGCAGGGCCTTAGGGGAAAAACTGTTTTTT
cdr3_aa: CATSRALGEKLFF

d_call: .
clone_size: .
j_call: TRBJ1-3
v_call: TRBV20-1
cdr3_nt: TGCAGTGCTAGTGAGGGGTCCGCCGGTGGAAACACCATATATTTT
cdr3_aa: CSASEGSAGGNTIYF

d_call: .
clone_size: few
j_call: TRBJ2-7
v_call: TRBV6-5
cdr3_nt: TGTGCCAGCAGTTGGACAGTTGGTACCTACGAGCAGTACTTC
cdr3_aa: CASSWTVGTYEQYF

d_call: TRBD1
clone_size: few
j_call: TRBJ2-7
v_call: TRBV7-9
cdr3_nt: TGTGCCAGCAGGGACAGGTACTCCTACGAGCAGTACTTC
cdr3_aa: CASRDRYSYEQYF

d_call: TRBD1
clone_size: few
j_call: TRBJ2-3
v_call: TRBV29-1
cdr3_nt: TGCAGCGTTGGGGGGACAGGAACAACCACAGATACGCAGTATTTT
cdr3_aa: CSVGGTGTTTDTQYF

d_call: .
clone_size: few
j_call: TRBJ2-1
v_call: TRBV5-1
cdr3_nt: TGCGCCAGCAGCGTTCTCAATGAGCAGTTCTTC
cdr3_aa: CASSVLNEQFF

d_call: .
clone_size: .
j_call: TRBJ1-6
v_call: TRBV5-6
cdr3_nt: TGTGCCAGCAGCGACGGGGTGAATTCACCCCTCCACTTT
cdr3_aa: CASSDGVNSPLHF

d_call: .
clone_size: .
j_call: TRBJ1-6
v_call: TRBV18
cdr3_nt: TGTGCCAGCTCGCCCTGGGATCAGGGGAATTCACCCCTCCACTTT
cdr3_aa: CASSPWDQGNSPLHF

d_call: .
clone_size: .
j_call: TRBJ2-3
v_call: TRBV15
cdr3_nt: TGTGCCACCAGCAGAGATCAGGGAGATACGCAGTATTTT
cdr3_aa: CATSRDQGDTQYF